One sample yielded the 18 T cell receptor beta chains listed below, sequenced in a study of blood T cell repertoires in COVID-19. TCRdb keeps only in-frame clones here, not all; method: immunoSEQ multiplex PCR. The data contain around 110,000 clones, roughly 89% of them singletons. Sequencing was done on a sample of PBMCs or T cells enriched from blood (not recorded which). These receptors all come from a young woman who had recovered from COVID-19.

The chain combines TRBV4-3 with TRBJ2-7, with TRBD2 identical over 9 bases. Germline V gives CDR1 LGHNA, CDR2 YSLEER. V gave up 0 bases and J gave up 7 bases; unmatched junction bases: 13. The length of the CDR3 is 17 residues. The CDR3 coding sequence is TGCGCCAGCAGCCAAGATAGTCGGGCGGGAGGGTCGAGGGAGCAGTACTTC. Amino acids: CASSQDSRAGGSREQYF.

The CDR3 DNA reads as TGTGCCAGCAGTTTTCTGGGGGGGAGGAGGTACTTC. It codes for CASSFLGGRRYF. This rearrangement joins TRBV28 to TRBJ2-4; 7 bases match TRBD2. Germline loops: CDR1 MDHEN, CDR2 SYDVKM. The V segment lost 3 bases and the J segment 15 bases; nucleotides outside the gene matches: 8. This CDR3 contains 12 residues.

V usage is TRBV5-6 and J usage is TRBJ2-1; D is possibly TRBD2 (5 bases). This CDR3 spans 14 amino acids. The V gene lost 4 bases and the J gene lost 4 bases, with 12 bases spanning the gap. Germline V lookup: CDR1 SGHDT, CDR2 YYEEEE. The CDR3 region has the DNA TGTGCCAGCAGCCTCACCCAGCGGTACAATGAGCAGTTCTTC. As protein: CASSLTQRYNEQFF.

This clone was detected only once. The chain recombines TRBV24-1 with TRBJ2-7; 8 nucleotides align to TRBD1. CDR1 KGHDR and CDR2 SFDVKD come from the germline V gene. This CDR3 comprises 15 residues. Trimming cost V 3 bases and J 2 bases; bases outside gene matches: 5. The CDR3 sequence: CATSDPDRATYEQYF. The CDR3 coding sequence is TGTGCCACCAGTGATCCGGACAGGGCTACCTACGAGCAGTACTTC.

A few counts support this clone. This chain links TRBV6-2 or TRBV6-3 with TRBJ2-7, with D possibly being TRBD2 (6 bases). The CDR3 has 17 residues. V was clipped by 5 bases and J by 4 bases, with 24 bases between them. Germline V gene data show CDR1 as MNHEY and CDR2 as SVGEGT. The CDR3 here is CASSGTPRVAAVYEQYF. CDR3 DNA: TGTGCCAGCAGTGGGACTCCTCGGGTAGCCGCGGTTTACGAGCAGTACTTC.

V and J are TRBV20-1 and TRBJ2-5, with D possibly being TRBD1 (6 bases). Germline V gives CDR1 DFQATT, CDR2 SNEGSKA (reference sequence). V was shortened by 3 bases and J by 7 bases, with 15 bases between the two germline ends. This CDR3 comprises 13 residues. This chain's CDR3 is CSASGGTPRTQYF. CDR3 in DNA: TGCAGTGCTAGTGGGGGCACGCCACGGACCCAGTACTTC.

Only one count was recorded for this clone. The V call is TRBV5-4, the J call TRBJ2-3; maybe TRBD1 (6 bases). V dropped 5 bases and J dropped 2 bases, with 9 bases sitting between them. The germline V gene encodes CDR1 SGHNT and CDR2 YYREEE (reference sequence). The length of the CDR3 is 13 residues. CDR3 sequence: CASRYRVTDTQYF. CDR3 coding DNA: TGTGCCAGCAGATACAGGGTCACAGATACGCAGTATTTT.

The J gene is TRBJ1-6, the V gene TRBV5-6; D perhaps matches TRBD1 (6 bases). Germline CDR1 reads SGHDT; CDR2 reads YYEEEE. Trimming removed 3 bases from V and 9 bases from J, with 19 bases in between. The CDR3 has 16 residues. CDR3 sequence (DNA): TGTGCCAGCAGCTCCCTCGGGGGGGCTCGGGGTTCACCCCTCCACTTT. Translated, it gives CASSSLGGARGSPLHF.

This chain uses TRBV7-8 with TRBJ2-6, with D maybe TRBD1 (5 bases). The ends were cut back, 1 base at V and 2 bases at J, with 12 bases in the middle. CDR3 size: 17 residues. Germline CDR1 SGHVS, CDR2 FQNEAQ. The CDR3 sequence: CASSLVVRATGANVLTF. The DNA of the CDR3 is TGTGCCAGCAGCTTAGTCGTCAGGGCTACTGGGGCCAACGTCCTGACTTTC.

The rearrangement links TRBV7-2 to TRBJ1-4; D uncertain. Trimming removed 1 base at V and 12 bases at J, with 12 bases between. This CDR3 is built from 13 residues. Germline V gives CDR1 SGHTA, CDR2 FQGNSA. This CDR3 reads CASSLGRAEELFF. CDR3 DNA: TGTGCCAGCAGCTTAGGGAGGGCTGAGGAACTGTTTTTT.

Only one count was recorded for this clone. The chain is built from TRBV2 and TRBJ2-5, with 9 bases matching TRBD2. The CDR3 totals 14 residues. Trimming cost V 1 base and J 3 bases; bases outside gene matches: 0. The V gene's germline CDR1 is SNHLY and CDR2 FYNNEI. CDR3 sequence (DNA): TGTGCCAGCAGTGAAGGACTAGCGGAAGAGACCCAGTACTTC. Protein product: CASSEGLAEETQYF.

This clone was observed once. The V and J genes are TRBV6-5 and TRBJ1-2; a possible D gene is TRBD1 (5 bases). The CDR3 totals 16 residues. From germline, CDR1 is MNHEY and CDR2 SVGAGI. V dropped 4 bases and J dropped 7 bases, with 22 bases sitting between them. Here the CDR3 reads CASSFSSAQGYGGYTF. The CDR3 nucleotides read TGTGCCAGCAGTTTCTCGTCCGCCCAGGGCTATGGTGGCTACACCTTC.

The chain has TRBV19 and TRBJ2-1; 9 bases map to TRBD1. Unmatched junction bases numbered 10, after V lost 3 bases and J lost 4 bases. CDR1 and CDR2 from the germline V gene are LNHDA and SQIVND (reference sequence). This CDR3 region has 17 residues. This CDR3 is CASSMRGGQGLYNEQFF. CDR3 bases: TGTGCCAGTAGTATGCGAGGGGGACAGGGACTGTACAATGAGCAGTTCTTC.

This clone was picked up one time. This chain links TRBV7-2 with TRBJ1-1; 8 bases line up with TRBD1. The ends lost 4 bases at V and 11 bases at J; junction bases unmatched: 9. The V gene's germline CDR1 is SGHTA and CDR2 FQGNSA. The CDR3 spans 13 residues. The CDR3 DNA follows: TGTGCCAGCAGCTCAATCGGACAGGGTAGGGCTTTCTTT. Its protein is CASSSIGQGRAFF.

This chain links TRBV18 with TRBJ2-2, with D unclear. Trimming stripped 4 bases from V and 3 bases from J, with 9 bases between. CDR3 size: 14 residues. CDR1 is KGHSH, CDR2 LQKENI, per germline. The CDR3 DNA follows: TGTGCCAGCTCACGTGCCGTAGACACCGGGGAGCTGTTTTTT. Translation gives CASSRAVDTGELFF.

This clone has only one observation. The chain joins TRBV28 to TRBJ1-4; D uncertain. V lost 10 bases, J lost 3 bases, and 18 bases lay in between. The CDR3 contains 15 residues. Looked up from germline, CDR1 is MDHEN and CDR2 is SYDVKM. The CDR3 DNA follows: TGTGCCACCCAACCCGGAGGGTTAGCTAATGAAAAACTGTTTTTT. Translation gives CATQPGGLANEKLFF. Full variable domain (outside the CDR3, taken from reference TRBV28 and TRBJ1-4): DVKVTQSSRYLVKRTGEKVFLECVQDMDHENMFWYRQDPGLGLRLIYFSYDVKMKEKGDIPEGYSVSREKKERFSLILESASTNQTSMYLCATQPGGLANEKLFFGSGTQLSVL.

DNA of the CDR3: TGTGCCAGCAGACCAGATGGAAACACCATATATTTT. Translation gives CASRPDGNTIYF. The chain uses TRBV28 and TRBJ1-3; no clear D. The length of the CDR3 is 12 residues. Germline V lookup: CDR1 MDHEN, CDR2 SYDVKM. The V end was cut by 6 bases, the J end by 3 bases, with 6 bases between.

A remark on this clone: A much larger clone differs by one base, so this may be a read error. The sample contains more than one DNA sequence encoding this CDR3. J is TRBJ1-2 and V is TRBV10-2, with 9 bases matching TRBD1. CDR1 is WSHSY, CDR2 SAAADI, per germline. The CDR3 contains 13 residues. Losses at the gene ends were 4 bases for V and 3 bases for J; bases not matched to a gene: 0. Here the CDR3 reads CASSGTGDYGYTF. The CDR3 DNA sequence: TGCGCCAGCAGTGGGACAGGGGACTATGGCTACACCTTC.